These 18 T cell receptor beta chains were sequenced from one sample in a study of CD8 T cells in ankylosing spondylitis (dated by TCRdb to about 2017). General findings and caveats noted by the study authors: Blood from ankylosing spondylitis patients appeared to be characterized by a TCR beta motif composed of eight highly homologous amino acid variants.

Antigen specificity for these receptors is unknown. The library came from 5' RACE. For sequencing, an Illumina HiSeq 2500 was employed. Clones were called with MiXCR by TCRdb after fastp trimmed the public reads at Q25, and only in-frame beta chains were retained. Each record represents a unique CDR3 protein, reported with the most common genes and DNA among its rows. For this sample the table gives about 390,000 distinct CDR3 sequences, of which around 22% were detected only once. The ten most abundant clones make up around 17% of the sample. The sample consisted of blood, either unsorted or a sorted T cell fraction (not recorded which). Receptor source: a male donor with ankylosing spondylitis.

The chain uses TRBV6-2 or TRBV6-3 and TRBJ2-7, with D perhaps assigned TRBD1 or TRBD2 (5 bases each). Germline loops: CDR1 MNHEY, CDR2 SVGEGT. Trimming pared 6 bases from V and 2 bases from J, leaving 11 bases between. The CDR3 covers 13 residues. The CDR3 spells CASRGDGAYEQYF. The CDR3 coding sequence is TGTGCCAGCAGGGGGGACGGAGCCTACGAGCAGTACTTC.

As DNA, the CDR3 is TGTGCCAGCAGCGGGGGGGACCGCACTGTTGAAGCTTTCTTT. Translation: CASSGGDRTVEAFF. The gene calls are TRBV7-9 and TRBJ1-1, with D perhaps matching TRBD1 (5 bases). CDR3 length: 14 residues. Trimming left V 5 bases short and J 7 bases short, with 17 bases between. CDR1 SEHNR and CDR2 FQNEAQ come from the germline V gene (reference sequence).

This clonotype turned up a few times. DNA of the CDR3: TGTGCCAGCAGCCAATTAGGGACTAGCGGGAGTACGTACGAGCAGTACTTC. Translation: CASSQLGTSGSTYEQYF. V is TRBV14 and J is TRBJ2-7; TRBD2 matches 14 bases. The CDR3 runs 17 residues. The V segment lost 2 bases and the J segment 4 bases; nucleotides outside the gene matches: 7. Germline-derived CDR1 and CDR2 are SGHDN and FVKESK.

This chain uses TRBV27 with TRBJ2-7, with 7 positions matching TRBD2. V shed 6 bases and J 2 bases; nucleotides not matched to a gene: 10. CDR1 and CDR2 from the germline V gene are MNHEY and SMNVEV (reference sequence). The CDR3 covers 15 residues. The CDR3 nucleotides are TGTGCCAGCAGACAGCGGGCTAGCGGAACCTACGAGCAGTACTTC. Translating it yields CASRQRASGTYEQYF.

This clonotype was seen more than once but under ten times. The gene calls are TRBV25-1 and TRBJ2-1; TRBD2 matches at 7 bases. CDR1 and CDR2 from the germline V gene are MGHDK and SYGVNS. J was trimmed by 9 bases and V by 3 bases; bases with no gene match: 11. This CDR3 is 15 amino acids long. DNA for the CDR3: TGTGCCAGCAGTGATTCCGGGACTATTGAGGGTGAGCAGTTCTTC. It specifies CASSDSGTIEGEQFF.

The CDR3 reads CASSPRTSGSVNIQYF. CDR3 coding DNA: TGTGCCAGCAGCCCAAGGACTAGCGGGAGTGTAAACATTCAGTACTTC. The rearrangement links TRBV6-1 to TRBJ2-4; TRBD2 matches at 13 bases. With V trimmed by 6 bases and J by 6 bases, 8 bases remained unmatched. The CDR3 spans 16 residues. The germline V gene has CDR1 MNHNS and CDR2 SASEGT.

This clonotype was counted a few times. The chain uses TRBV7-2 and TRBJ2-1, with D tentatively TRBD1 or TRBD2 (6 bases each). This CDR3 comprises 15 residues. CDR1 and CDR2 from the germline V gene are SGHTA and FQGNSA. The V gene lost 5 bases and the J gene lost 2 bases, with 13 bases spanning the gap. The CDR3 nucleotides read TGTGCCAGCAGCGACCGGAGGGGGGCCTACAATGAGCAGTTCTTC. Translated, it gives CASSDRRGAYNEQFF. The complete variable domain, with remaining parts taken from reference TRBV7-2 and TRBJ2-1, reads GAGVSQSPSNKVTEKGKDVELRCDPISGHTALYWYRQSLGQGLEFLIYFQGNSAPDKSGLPSDRFSAERTGGSVSTLTIQRTQQEDSAVYLCASSDRRGAYNEQFFGPGTRLTVL.

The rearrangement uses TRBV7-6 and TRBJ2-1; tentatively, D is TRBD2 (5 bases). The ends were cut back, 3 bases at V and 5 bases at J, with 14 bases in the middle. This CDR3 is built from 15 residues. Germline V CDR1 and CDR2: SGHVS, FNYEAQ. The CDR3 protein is CASSFSQRSHNEQFF. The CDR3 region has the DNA TGTGCCAGCAGCTTCTCTCAGCGGAGCCACAATGAGCAGTTCTTC.

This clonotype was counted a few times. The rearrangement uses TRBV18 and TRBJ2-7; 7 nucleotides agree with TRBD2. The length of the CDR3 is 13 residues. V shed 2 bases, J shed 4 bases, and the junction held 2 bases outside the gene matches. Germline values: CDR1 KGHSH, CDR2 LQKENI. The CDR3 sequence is CASSPWEGYEQYF. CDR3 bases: TGTGCCAGCTCACCATGGGAGGGGTACGAGCAGTACTTC. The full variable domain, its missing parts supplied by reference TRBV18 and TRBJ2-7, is NAGVMQNPRHLVRRRGQEARLRCSPMKGHSHVYWYRQLPEEGLKFMVYLQKENIIDESGMPKERFSAEFPKEGPSILRIQQVVRGDSAAYFCASSPWEGYEQYFGPGTRLTVT.

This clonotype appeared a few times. Here the CDR3 DNA reads TGTGCCAGCAGTGAAAGCCAGGGGCGGAACATTCAGTACTTC. Its translation is CASSESQGRNIQYF. The chain employs TRBV25-1 and TRBJ2-4, with D perhaps TRBD1 (6 bases). V was clipped by 2 bases and J by 7 bases, with 12 bases between them. This CDR3 spans 14 amino acids. Germline CDR1 and CDR2: MGHDK and SYGVNS. Complete variable domain (other parts from reference TRBV25-1 and TRBJ2-4): EADIYQTPRYLVIGTGKKITLECSQTMGHDKMYWYQQDPGMELHLIHYSYGVNSTEKGDLSSESTVSRIRTEHFPLTLESARPSHTSQYLCASSESQGRNIQYFGAGTRLSVL.

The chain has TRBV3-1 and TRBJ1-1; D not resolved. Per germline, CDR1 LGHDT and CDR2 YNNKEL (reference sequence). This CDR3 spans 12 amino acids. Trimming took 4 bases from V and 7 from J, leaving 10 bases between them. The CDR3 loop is CASSRDRLEAFF. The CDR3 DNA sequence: TGTGCCAGCAGCCGCGACCGACTTGAAGCTTTCTTT.

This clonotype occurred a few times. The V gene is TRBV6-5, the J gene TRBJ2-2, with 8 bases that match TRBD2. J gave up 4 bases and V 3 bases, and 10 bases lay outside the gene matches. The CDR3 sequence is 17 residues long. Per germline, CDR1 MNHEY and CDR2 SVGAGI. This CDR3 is CASSYSQAAGATGELFF. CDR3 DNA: TGTGCCAGCAGTTATTCCCAGGCAGCGGGAGCCACCGGGGAGCTGTTTTTT.

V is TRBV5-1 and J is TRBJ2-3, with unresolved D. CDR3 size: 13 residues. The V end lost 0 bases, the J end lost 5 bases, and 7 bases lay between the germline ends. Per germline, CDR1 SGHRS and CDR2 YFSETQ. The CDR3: CASSLDGVDTQYF. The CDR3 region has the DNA TGCGCCAGCAGCTTGGACGGTGTAGATACGCAGTATTTT.

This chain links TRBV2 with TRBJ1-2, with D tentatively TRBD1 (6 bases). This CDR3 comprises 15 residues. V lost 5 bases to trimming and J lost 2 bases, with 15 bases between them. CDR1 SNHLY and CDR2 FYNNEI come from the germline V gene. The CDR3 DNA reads TGTGCCAGCAGTCCTAGTACGGACAGCAACTATGGCTACACCTTC. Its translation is CASSPSTDSNYGYTF.

CDR3 in amino acids: CASSQVQLADNTGELFF. Written as DNA, the CDR3 is TGCGCCAGCAGCCAAGTCCAACTAGCTGACAACACCGGGGAGCTGTTTTTT. The chain has TRBV4-1 and TRBJ2-2, with TRBD2 as a possible D gene (6 bases). CDR1 and CDR2 from the germline V gene are MGHRA and YSYEKL. V was clipped by 1 base and J by 2 bases, with 14 bases between them. The CDR3 is 17 residues long.

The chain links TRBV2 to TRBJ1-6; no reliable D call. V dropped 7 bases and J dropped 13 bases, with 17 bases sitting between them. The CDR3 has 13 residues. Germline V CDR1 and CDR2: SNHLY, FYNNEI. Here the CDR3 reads CASTPRTIFPLHF. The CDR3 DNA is TGTGCCAGCACCCCTAGGACCATTTTCCCCCTCCACTTT.

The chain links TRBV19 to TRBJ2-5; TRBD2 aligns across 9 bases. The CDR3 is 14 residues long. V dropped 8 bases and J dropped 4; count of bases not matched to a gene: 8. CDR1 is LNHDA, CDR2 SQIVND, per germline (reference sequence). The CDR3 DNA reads TGTGCCAGTGCCCGTAGCGGGAGAGGAGAGACCCAGTACTTC. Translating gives CASARSGRGETQYF.

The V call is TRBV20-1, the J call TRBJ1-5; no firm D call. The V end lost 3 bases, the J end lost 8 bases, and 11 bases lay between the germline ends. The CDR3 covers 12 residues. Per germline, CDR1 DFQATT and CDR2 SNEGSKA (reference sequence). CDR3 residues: CSARPGDKPQHF. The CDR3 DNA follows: TGCAGTGCTAGGCCGGGAGATAAGCCCCAGCATTTT.